The 26 T cell receptor beta chains in this list originate from one sample, sequenced in a study of blood T cell repertoires in COVID-19. TCRdb keeps only in-frame clones here, not all; method: immunoSEQ multiplex PCR. This sample yields 55,000 to 75,000 clones, of which roughly two thirds are seen a single time; around 4.4% belongs to the top ten. Source material: peripheral blood. The receptors shown here come from a woman in her seventies with COVID-19, enrolled during active disease.

The rearrangement uses TRBV2 and TRBJ1-5; D unclear. The CDR3 sequence is 11 residues long. Germline assignment: CDR1 SNHLY and CDR2 FYNNEI. Trimming removed 5 bases at V and 6 bases at J, with 5 bases between. CDR3 nucleotide sequence: TGTGCCAGCAGTCTAGGTCAGCCCCAGCATTTT. It encodes CASSLGQPQHF.

The genes are TRBV9 and TRBJ1-1, with a tentative D call TRBD1 (5 bases). Trimming shortened V by 4 bases and J by 11 bases, and 21 bases separated the two germline ends. The germline V gene has CDR1 SGDLS and CDR2 YYNGEE. The length of the CDR3 is 14 residues. For the CDR3, the DNA is TGTGCCAGCAGCTCGACCTCCAGGGAAGCCGCCGCTTTCTTT. It specifies CASSSTSREAAAFF.

This clone appeared a few times. Germline and junction disagree at one end, which may indicate a read error. The CDR3 coding sequence is TGTGCCAGCAGTTTAGCTCAGGCCCAGCATTTT. It is translated as CASSLAQAQHF. The chain recombines TRBV12-3 or TRBV12-4 with TRBJ1-5; D unresolved. The CDR3 totals 11 residues.

The rearrangement uses TRBV3-1 (or the pseudogene TRBV3-2) and TRBJ2-2; D is unresolved. V lost 2 bases, J lost 7 bases, and 8 bases lay in between. The CDR3 has 13 residues. Germline V gene lookup returns CDR1 LGHDT and CDR2 YNNKEL (reference sequence). DNA of the CDR3: TGTGCCAGCAGCCAACTACCCGGCGGGGAGCTGTTTTTT. This translates into CASSQLPGGELFF.

The rearrangement uses TRBV5-6 and TRBJ2-1, with 8 bases aligning to TRBD2. This CDR3 is 16 amino acids long. V lost 4 bases, J lost 8 bases, and 14 bases stayed unmatched. Looked up from germline, CDR1 is SGHDT and CDR2 is YYEEEE. This CDR3 reads CASSSPRTSRGDEQFF. CDR3 in DNA: TGTGCCAGCAGCAGCCCCCGGACTAGCCGGGGGGATGAGCAGTTCTTC.

J is TRBJ1-2 and V is TRBV5-1, with 10 bases identical to TRBD1. V trimming: 4 bases; J trimming: 5 bases; junction bases outside the gene matches: 8. In germline, CDR1 is SGHRS, CDR2 YFSETQ. CDR3 length equals 15 residues. CDR3 sequence: CASSQTGGAGYGYTF. CDR3 nucleotides: TGCGCCAGCAGCCAGACAGGGGGCGCGGGGTATGGCTACACCTTC.

The rearrangement links TRBV20-1 to TRBJ2-1, with D unresolved. The germline V gene has CDR1 DFQATT and CDR2 SNEGSKA (reference sequence). This CDR3 has 12 amino acids. Trimming stripped 3 bases from V and 3 bases from J, with 6 bases between. The CDR3 DNA reads TGCAGTGCTAGTTTTAACTACAATGAGCAGTTCTTC. Its translation is CSASFNYNEQFF.

The chain employs TRBV7-2 and TRBJ1-2, with 7 bases matching TRBD1. There are 14 residues in the CDR3. The germline V gene encodes CDR1 SGHTA and CDR2 FQGNSA. V lost 5 bases, J lost 7 bases, and 10 bases stayed unmatched. CDR3 sequence (DNA): TGTGCCAGCAGCCAAGACAGGGCCGGGTCTGGCTACACCTTC. Protein product: CASSQDRAGSGYTF.

J is TRBJ1-1 and V is TRBV9, with 10 bases matching TRBD1. The CDR3 spans 15 residues. V lost 3 bases and J lost 2; bases outside the gene matches: 4. CDR1 and CDR2 (germline): SGDLS, YYNGEE. The CDR3 coding sequence is TGTGCCAGCAGCGAAGGGACAGGGGCAAACACTGAAGCTTTCTTT. As protein: CASSEGTGANTEAFF.

This chain uses TRBV5-4 with TRBJ2-4, with a tentative D call TRBD1 (8 bases). There are 16 residues in the CDR3. Germline V lookup: CDR1 SGHNT, CDR2 YYREEE (reference sequence). V shed 2 bases and J shed 0 bases, with 12 bases lying between them. The CDR3 region is CASSLQGGVAKNIQYF. The CDR3 coding sequence is TGTGCCAGCAGCTTACAGGGGGGGGTAGCCAAAAACATTCAGTACTTC.

The genes are TRBV3-1 (or the pseudogene TRBV3-2) and TRBJ2-5; possible D gene TRBD2, 6 bases. The germline V gene has CDR1 LGHDT and CDR2 YNNKEL (reference sequence). The CDR3 consists of 12 residues. Trimming removed 5 bases at V and 10 bases at J, with 14 bases between. The CDR3 DNA follows: TGTGCCAGCAGCGCGGGACCTAGGAGCCAGTACTTC. Translated, it gives CASSAGPRSQYF.

The J gene is TRBJ2-3, the V gene TRBV19, with TRBD2 as a possible D gene (5 bases). Trimming shortened V by 0 bases and J by 2 bases, and 15 bases separated the two germline ends. The CDR3 runs to 17 residues. CDR1 LNHDA and CDR2 SQIVND come from the germline V gene (reference sequence). The CDR3 reads CASSIDGFRGHTDTQYF. The CDR3 bases are TGTGCCAGTAGTATAGATGGATTCCGGGGTCACACAGATACGCAGTATTTT.

The gene calls are TRBV7-2 and TRBJ2-2; the match to TRBD2 covers 9 bases. Per the germline V gene, CDR1 is SGHTA and CDR2 is FQGNSA. The junction had 4 bases not matched to a gene; V was cut back by 4 bases and J by 1 base. The CDR3 loop spans 16 amino acids. DNA of the CDR3: TGTGCCAGCAGCTCGCGGGGGGGTTGGAACACCGGGGAGCTGTTTTTT. Amino acid sequence: CASSSRGGWNTGELFF.

This chain links TRBV27 with TRBJ2-3, with 7 bases lining up with TRBD2. With V trimmed by 2 bases and J by 0 bases, 11 bases remained unmatched. Germline loops: CDR1 MNHEY, CDR2 SMNVEV (reference sequence). This CDR3 has 18 amino acids. CDR3 region: CASSLRGASGTSTDTQYF. DNA of the CDR3: TGTGCCAGCAGTTTACGCGGGGCTAGCGGTACTAGCACAGATACGCAGTATTTT.

The chain links TRBV3-1 (or the pseudogene TRBV3-2) to TRBJ2-3; TRBD2 might be the D (5 bases). V was trimmed by 0 bases and J by 8 bases, leaving 9 bases between them. Germline-derived CDR1 and CDR2 are LGHDT and YNNKEL (reference sequence). This CDR3 region has 13 residues. CDR3 DNA: TGTGCCAGCAGCCAAGAAGCCCGGGGTACGCAGTATTTT. This codes for CASSQEARGTQYF.

The chain couples TRBV19 to TRBJ1-4; D may be TRBD1 (6 bases). CDR1 and CDR2 (germline): LNHDA, SQIVND (reference sequence). Between the trimmed V and J ends, which lost 5 bases and 6 bases, there was a span of 13 bases. CDR3 length equals 14 residues. DNA for the CDR3: TGTGCCAGTAGTTCCTCCCGGACAGATGAAAAACTGTTTTTT. This sequence encodes CASSSSRTDEKLFF.

V gene TRBV5-1 combines with J gene TRBJ1-2, with 8 bases lining up with TRBD1. V lost 5 bases to trimming and J lost 3 bases; unmatched junction nucleotides: 6. CDR3 length: 14 residues. Germline CDR1 reads SGHRS; CDR2 reads YFSETQ. CDR3 loop: CASSTGGPDYGYTF. The CDR3 DNA is TGCGCCAGCAGTACAGGGGGTCCTGACTATGGCTACACCTTC.

This clone appeared many times. The chain carries TRBV5-5 and TRBJ1-1, with D possibly matching TRBD1 (5 bases). V was clipped by 2 bases and J by 4 bases, with 12 bases between them. The CDR3 is made up of 14 amino acids. Germline lookup yields CDR1 SGHKS and CDR2 YYEKEE (reference sequence). CDR3 residues: CASSFREGPTEAFF. The CDR3 coding sequence is TGTGCCAGCAGCTTTCGGGAGGGACCCACTGAAGCTTTCTTT.

This chain joins TRBV27 and TRBJ1-6; D is possibly TRBD1 (5 bases). CDR1 is MNHEY and CDR2 is SMNVEV in the germline V gene (reference sequence). This CDR3 has 18 amino acids. Deletions cut 3 bases from V and 4 bases from J, with 19 bases between. The chain's CDR3 is CASSFRQSDSVYNSPLHF. CDR3 nucleotide sequence: TGTGCCAGCAGTTTTAGACAGTCCGACTCTGTTTATAATTCACCCCTCCACTTT.

CDR3 DNA sequence: TGCGCCAGCAGCCAAGTGGTTCTGAGCTCCTACGAGCAGTACTTC. This gives the protein CASSQVVLSSYEQYF. V and J are TRBV4-1 and TRBJ2-7; no clear D. The V end was cut by 1 base, the J end by 0 bases, with 10 bases between. Germline CDR1 MGHRA, CDR2 YSYEKL. The CDR3 runs 15 residues.

The rearrangement uses TRBV19 and TRBJ1-1; no firm D call. The V gene lost 5 bases and the J gene lost 1 base, with 8 bases spanning the gap. The CDR3 is made up of 13 amino acids. Germline values: CDR1 LNHDA, CDR2 SQIVND (reference sequence). The CDR3 DNA follows: TGTGCCAGTAGTCCGCGACAGAACACTGAAGCTTTCTTT. Amino acids: CASSPRQNTEAFF.

The chain uses TRBV10-3 and TRBJ2-2; perhaps TRBD1 as D (6 bases). This CDR3 is 13 amino acids long. The V gene lost 2 bases and the J gene lost 8 bases, with 9 bases spanning the gap. CDR1 ENHRY and CDR2 SYGVKD come from the germline V gene. The CDR3 sequence: CAISEGQLGELFF. The CDR3 DNA follows: TGTGCCATCAGTGAGGGACAGCTGGGGGAGCTGTTTTTT.

V gene TRBV4-1 combines with J gene TRBJ2-2, with 9 bases identical to TRBD2. The CDR3 length is 16 residues. Trimming took 6 bases from V and 6 from J; bases not matched to a gene: 11. In germline, CDR1 is MGHRA, CDR2 YSYEKL. The CDR3 sequence: CASRPGLASKAGELFF. The DNA for the CDR3 is TGCGCCAGCAGACCCGGACTAGCGTCGAAGGCCGGGGAGCTGTTTTTT.

V is TRBV2 and J is TRBJ1-2; TRBD1 matches at 9 bases. In germline, CDR1 is SNHLY, CDR2 FYNNEI. V was pared by 6 bases and J by 8 bases, with 13 bases of the junction left unmatched. This CDR3 has 15 amino acids. CDR3 nucleotide sequence: TGTGCCAGCAGGAGATTCTTACAGGGGGCGGAAGGCTACACCTTC. This sequence encodes CASRRFLQGAEGYTF.

The CDR3 nucleotides are TGTGCCAGCAGCTTATCAGGGGCCTACGAGCAGTACTTC. Its translation is CASSLSGAYEQYF. This chain uses TRBV5-5 with TRBJ2-7; D may be TRBD1 (6 bases). Germline CDR1 is SGHKS and CDR2 is YYEKEE (reference sequence). V shed 2 bases and J shed 2 bases, with 8 bases lying between them. The CDR3 has 13 residues.

The chain links TRBV7-9 to TRBJ2-1; 9 nucleotides agree with TRBD1. CDR1 is SEHNR, CDR2 FQNEAQ, per germline (reference sequence). The CDR3 runs 15 residues. Trimming took 5 bases from V and 3 from J; bases not matched to a gene: 5. The CDR3: CASSARQGGYNEQFF. As DNA, the CDR3 is TGTGCCAGCAGCGCACGACAGGGGGGCTACAATGAGCAGTTCTTC.